The clone carrying this T cell receptor beta chain was found many times. Its antigen is undetermined. The ends were cut back, 5 bases at V and 7 bases at J, with 18 bases in the middle. Germline V CDR1 and CDR2: SGHAT, FQNNGV. This CDR3 has 15 residues. RNA transcripts were the template for amplifying TCR beta CDR3 regions. When the TCR CDR3 underwent first-round RT-PCR, the HTBI primer set was used. MiXCR was run by TCRdb on the multiplex PCR reads, yielding one entry per CDR3 protein. The profile covers around 240,000 distinct CDR3 sequences, with roughly 14% appearing a single time and about an eighth taken by the ten largest. The study excluded patients with uncontrolled infection, other autoimmune disease, pregnancy or lactation. The blood was taken when hyperthyroidism was first diagnosed, before any ophthalmopathy symptoms showed up. The record originates from a study of T cells in Graves' hyperthyroidism and ophthalmopathy. Study-wide results and limits: A median about 6.2 months before onset, the model predicted ophthalmopathy. Most expanded thyroid clonotypes above 0.001 also appeared in blood.

Sequencing input: blood. This clonotype was sampled from a woman in her 40s with Graves' hyperthyroidism that later progressed to Graves' ophthalmopathy. J is TRBJ2-1 and V is TRBV11-2, with D maybe TRBD2 (7 bases). CDR3 sequence (DNA): TGTGCCAGCAGCCCAGGGGAGGGGCGCCTAAATGAGCAGTTCTTC. It codes for CASSPGEGRLNEQFF.